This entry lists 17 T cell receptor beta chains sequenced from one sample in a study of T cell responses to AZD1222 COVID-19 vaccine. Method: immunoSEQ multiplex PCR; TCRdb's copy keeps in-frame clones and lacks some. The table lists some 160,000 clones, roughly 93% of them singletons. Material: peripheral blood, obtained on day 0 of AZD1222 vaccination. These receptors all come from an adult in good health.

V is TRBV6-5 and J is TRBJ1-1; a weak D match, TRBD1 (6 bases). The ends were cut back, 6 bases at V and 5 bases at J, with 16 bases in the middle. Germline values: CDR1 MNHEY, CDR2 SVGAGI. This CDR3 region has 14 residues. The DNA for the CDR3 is TGTGCCAGCAGCCCCGACGGGGGGCAGACTGAAGCTTTCTTT. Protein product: CASSPDGGQTEAFF.

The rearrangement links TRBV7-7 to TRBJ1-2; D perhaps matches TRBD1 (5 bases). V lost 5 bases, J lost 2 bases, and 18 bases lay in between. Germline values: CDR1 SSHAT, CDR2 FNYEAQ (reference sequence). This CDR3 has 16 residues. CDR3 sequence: CASSAGPTILNYGYTF. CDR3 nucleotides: TGTGCCAGCAGCGCGGGACCCACTATACTCAACTATGGCTACACCTTC.

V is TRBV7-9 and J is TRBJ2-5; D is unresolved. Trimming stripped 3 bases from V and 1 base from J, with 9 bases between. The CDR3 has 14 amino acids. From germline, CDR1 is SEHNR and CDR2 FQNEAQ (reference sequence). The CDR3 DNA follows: TGTGCCAGCAGCTTTAGGCAGACCCAAGAGACCCAGTACTTC. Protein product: CASSFRQTQETQYF.

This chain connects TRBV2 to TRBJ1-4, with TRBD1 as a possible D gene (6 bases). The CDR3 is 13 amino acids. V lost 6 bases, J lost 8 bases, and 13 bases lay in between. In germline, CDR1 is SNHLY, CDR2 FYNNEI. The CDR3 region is CASRQGTGEKLFF. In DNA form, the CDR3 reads TGTGCCAGCAGACAGGGAACCGGAGAAAAACTGTTTTTT.

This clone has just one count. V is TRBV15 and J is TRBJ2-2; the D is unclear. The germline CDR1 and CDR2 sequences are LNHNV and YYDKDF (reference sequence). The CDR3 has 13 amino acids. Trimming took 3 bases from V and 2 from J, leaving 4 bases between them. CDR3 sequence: CATSSRNTGELFF. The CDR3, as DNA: TGTGCCACCAGCAGTCGTAACACCGGGGAGCTGTTTTTT.

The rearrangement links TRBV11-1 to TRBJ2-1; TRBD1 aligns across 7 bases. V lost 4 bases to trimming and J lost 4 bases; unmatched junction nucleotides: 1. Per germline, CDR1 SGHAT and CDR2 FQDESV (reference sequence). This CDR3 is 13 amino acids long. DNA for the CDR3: TGTGCCAGCAGCTGGGGACAGTACAATGAGCAGTTCTTC. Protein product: CASSWGQYNEQFF.

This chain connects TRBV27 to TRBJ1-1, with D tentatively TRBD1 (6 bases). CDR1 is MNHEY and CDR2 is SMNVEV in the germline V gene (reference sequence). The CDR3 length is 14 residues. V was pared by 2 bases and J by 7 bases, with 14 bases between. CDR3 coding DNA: TGTGCCAGCAGTTTAGCCCAGGGGTGGGGTGAAGCTTTCTTT. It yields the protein CASSLAQGWGEAFF.

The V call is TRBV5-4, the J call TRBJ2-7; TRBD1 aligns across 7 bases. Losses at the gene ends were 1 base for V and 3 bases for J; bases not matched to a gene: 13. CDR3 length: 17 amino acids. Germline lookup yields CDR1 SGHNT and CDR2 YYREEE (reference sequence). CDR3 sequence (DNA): TGTGCCAGCAGCTTGAGGGACAGCTTTCATCCTGGCTACGAGCAGTACTTC. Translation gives CASSLRDSFHPGYEQYF.

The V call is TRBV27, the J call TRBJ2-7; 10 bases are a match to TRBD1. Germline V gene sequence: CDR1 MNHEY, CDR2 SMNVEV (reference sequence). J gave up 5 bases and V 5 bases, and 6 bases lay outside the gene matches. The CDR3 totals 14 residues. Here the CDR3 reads CASSGGQGRNEQYF. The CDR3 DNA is TGTGCCAGCAGTGGGGGACAGGGGCGGAACGAGCAGTACTTC.

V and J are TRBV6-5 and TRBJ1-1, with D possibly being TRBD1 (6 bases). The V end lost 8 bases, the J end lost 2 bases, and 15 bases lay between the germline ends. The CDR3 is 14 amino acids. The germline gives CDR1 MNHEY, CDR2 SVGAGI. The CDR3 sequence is CASGSGADNTEAFF. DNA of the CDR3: TGTGCCAGCGGCTCAGGGGCCGATAACACTGAAGCTTTCTTT.

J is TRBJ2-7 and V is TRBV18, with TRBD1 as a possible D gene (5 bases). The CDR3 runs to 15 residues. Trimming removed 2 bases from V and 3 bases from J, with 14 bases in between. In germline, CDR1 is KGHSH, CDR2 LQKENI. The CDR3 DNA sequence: TGTGCCAGCTCACCAAAGGGGCAGTTCAACTACGAGCAGTACTTC. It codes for CASSPKGQFNYEQYF.

This CDR3 is CASSQEGQGVKEQYF. CDR3 DNA: TGCGCCAGCAGCCAAGAGGGACAGGGGGTGAAGGAGCAGTACTTC. The chain combines TRBV4-1 with TRBJ2-7; 11 bases fit TRBD1. The CDR3 has 15 amino acids. J gave up 7 bases and V 0 bases, and 5 bases lay outside the gene matches. Germline V gene sequence: CDR1 MGHRA, CDR2 YSYEKL.

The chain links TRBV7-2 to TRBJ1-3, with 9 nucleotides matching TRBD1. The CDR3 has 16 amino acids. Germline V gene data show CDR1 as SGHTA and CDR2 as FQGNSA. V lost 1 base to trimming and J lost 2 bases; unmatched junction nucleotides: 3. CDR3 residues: CASSLVTGGPGNTIYF. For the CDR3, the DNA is TGTGCCAGCAGCTTAGTGACAGGGGGGCCTGGAAACACCATATATTTT.

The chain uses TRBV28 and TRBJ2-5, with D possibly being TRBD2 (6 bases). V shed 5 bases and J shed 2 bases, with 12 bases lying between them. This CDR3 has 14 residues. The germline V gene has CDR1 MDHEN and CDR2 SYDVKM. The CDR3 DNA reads TGTGCCAGCAGTCTCACCGGGACTCAAGAGACCCAGTACTTC. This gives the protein CASSLTGTQETQYF.

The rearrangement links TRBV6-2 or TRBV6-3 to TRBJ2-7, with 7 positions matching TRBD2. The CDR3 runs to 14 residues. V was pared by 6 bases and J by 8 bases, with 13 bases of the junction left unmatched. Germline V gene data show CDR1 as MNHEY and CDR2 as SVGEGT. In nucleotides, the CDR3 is TGTGCCAGCAGCCTCTCGGGGGGAGCCGGGCAGCAGTACTTC. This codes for CASSLSGGAGQQYF.

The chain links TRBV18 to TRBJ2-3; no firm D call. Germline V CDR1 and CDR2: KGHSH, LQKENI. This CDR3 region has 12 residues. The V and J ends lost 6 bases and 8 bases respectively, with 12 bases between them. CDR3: CASSQGLGTQYF. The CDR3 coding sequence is TGTGCCAGCTCCCAAGGGTTGGGTACGCAGTATTTT.

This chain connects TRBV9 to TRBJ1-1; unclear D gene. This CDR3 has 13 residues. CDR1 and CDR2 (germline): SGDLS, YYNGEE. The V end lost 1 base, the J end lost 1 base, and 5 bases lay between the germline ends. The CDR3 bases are TGTGCCAGCAGCGTAAGGGAGAACACTGAAGCTTTCTTT. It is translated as CASSVRENTEAFF.